This is a list of T cell receptor beta chains from one sample in a study of blood T cells in healthy people across ages. TCRdb itself ran the 5' RACE reads through MiXCR, one entry per CDR3 protein. Altogether about 1.8 million distinct CDR3 sequences are present, roughly 49% being singletons, with the ten largest covering around 2.1%. The sample comprised blood. The receptor set was obtained from a woman in her forties in good health. The CDR3 runs from the conserved cysteine through the conserved F or W. Fields, in order: CDR3 protein, CDR3 DNA, clone size, J gene, D gene, V gene. The D gene is left open where the match is weak. Size is omitted from some rows. Given values are once, few, many or a class for expanded clones.

CDR3 protein: CASSEGTGGFYEQFF
CDR3 DNA: TGTGCCAGCAGTGAGGGGACAGGGGGCTTCTATGAGCAGTTCTTC
clone size: few
J gene: TRBJ2-1
D gene: TRBD1
V gene: TRBV6-1

CDR3 protein: CASSLEMRDGYTF
CDR3 DNA: TGTGCCAGCAGCTTAGAAATGAGGGATGGCTACACCTTC
clone size: .
J gene: TRBJ1-2
D gene: .
V gene: TRBV7-9

CDR3 protein: CASRPQGGRSYEQYF
CDR3 DNA: TGTGCCAGCAGGCCCCAGGGGGGTCGGTCCTACGAGCAGTACTTC
clone size: few
J gene: TRBJ2-7
D gene: .
V gene: TRBV28

CDR3 protein: CASREEGAKNIQYF
CDR3 DNA: TGTGCCAGCAGGGAAGAGGGGGCCAAAAACATTCAGTACTTC
clone size: .
J gene: TRBJ2-4
D gene: .
V gene: TRBV6-1

CDR3 protein: CASSPPGRLSSTDTQYF
CDR3 DNA: TGTGCCAGCAGCCCCCCGGGGCGGCTATCTAGCACAGATACGCAGTATTTT
clone size: few
J gene: TRBJ2-3
D gene: .
V gene: TRBV7-9

CDR3 protein: CASTRAGRDGANVLTF
CDR3 DNA: TGTGCCAGCACTCGGGCGGGTCGCGATGGGGCCAACGTCCTGACTTTC
clone size: .
J gene: TRBJ2-6
D gene: .
V gene: TRBV7-8

CDR3 protein: CASSYPSALNEQFF
CDR3 DNA: TGTGCCAGCAGTTACCCTAGCGCTTTAAATGAGCAGTTCTTC
clone size: .
J gene: TRBJ2-1
D gene: .
V gene: TRBV6-8

CDR3 protein: CASSQIQENNEQFF
CDR3 DNA: TGTGCCAGCAGCCAAATACAGGAAAACAATGAGCAGTTCTTC
clone size: .
J gene: TRBJ2-1
D gene: .
V gene: TRBV11-3

CDR3 protein: CASSEVSGRSYNEQYF
CDR3 DNA: TGTGCCAGCAGTGAGGTATCGGGGCGCTCCTACAATGAGCAGTACTTC
clone size: .
J gene: TRBJ2-7
D gene: .
V gene: TRBV2

CDR3 protein: CAGSIKDTQYF
CDR3 DNA: TGTGCCGGCAGCATCAAAGATACGCAGTATTTT
clone size: .
J gene: TRBJ2-3
D gene: .
V gene: TRBV9

CDR3 protein: CASGLWVATSGGGSTDTQYF
CDR3 DNA: TGTGCCAGCGGCTTATGGGTAGCGACTAGCGGGGGGGGTAGCACAGATACGCAGTATTTT
clone size: once
J gene: TRBJ2-3
D gene: TRBD2
V gene: TRBV7-2

CDR3 protein: CASKGRQYNEQFF
CDR3 DNA: TGTGCCAGTAAAGGCCGCCAGTACAATGAGCAGTTCTTC
clone size: .
J gene: TRBJ2-1
D gene: .
V gene: TRBV19

CDR3 protein: CASSLEPRPEGYTF
CDR3 DNA: TGTGCCAGCAGCTTAGAACCCCGTCCAGAGGGCTACACCTTC
clone size: .
J gene: TRBJ1-2
D gene: .
V gene: TRBV7-8

CDR3 protein: CASSRSNPREETQYF
CDR3 DNA: TGTGCCAGCTCCCGTTCGAATCCGAGGGAGGAGACCCAGTACTTC
clone size: few
J gene: TRBJ2-5
D gene: .
V gene: TRBV7-9

CDR3 protein: CASSLGQGLFF
CDR3 DNA: TGTGCCAGCAGCTTAGGACAGGGACTGTTTTTT
clone size: .
J gene: TRBJ1-4
D gene: TRBD1
V gene: TRBV7-9

CDR3 protein: CATGRRWLGSNQPQHF
CDR3 DNA: TGTGCCACTGGGAGGAGGTGGCTCGGGAGCAATCAGCCCCAGCATTTT
clone size: .
J gene: TRBJ1-5
D gene: .
V gene: TRBV28

CDR3 protein: CASSPRGGFEQFF
CDR3 DNA: TGTGCCAGCAGCCCTCGCGGCGGATTTGAGCAGTTCTTC
clone size: few
J gene: TRBJ2-1
D gene: .
V gene: TRBV7-2

CDR3 protein: CASSLDVGGPHYGYTF
CDR3 DNA: TGTGCCAGCAGCTTAGACGTGGGGGGCCCCCACTATGGCTACACCTTC
clone size: few
J gene: TRBJ1-2
D gene: .
V gene: TRBV7-9

CDR3 protein: CASSPRTGQSEQFF
CDR3 DNA: TGTGCCAGCAGTCCCCGGACGGGTCAGAGTGAGCAGTTCTTC
clone size: .
J gene: TRBJ2-1
D gene: .
V gene: TRBV7-9

CDR3 protein: CASSASRGETQYF
CDR3 DNA: TGTGCCAGCAGCGCAAGCCGGGGAGAGACCCAGTACTTC
clone size: .
J gene: TRBJ2-5
D gene: .
V gene: TRBV7-3